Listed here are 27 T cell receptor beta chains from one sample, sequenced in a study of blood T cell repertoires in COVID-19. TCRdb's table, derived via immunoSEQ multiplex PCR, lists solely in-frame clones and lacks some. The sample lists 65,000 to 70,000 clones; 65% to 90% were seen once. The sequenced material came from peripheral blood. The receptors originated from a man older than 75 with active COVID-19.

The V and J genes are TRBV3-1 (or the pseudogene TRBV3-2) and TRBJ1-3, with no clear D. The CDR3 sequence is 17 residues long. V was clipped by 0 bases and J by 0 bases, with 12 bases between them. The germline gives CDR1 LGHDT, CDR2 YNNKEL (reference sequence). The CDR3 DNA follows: TGTGCCAGCAGCCAAGAATTATGGAGGCCCTCTGGAAACACCATATATTTT. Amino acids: CASSQELWRPSGNTIYF.

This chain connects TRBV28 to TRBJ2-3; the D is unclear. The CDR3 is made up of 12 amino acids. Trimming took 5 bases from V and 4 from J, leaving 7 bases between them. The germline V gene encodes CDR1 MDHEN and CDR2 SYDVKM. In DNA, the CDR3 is TGTGCCAGCAGTCCGGTCCCAGATACGCAGTATTTT. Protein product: CASSPVPDTQYF. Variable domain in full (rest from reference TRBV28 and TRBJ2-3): DVKVTQSSRYLVKRTGEKVFLECVQDMDHENMFWYRQDPGLGLRLIYFSYDVKMKEKGDIPEGYSVSREKKERFSLILESASTNQTSMYLCASSPVPDTQYFGPGTRLTVL.

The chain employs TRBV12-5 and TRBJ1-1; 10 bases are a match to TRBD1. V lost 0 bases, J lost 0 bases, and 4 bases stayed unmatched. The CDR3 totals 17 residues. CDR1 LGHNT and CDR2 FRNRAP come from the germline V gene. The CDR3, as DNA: TGTGCTAGTGGTTTGGTTTTGACAGGGGGCTTGAACACTGAAGCTTTCTTT. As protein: CASGLVLTGGLNTEAFF.

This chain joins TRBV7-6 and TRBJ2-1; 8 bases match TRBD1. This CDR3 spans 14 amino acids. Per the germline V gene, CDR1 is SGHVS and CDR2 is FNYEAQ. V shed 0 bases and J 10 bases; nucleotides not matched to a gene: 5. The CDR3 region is CASSLATGGYEQFF. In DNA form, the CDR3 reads TGTGCCAGCAGCTTAGCCACAGGGGGTTACGAGCAGTTCTTC. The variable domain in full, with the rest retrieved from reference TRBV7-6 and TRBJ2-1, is GAGVSQSPRYKVTKRGQDVALRCDPISGHVSLYWYRQALGQGPEFLTYFNYEAQQDKSGLPNDRFSAERPEGSISTLTIQRTEQRDSAMYRCASSLATGGYEQFFGPGTRLTVL.

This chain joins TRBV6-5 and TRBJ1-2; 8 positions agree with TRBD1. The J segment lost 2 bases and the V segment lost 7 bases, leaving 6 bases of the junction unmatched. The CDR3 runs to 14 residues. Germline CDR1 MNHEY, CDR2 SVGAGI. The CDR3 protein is CASIGDRLNYGYTF. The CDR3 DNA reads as TGTGCCAGCATTGGGGACAGGCTCAACTATGGCTACACCTTC.

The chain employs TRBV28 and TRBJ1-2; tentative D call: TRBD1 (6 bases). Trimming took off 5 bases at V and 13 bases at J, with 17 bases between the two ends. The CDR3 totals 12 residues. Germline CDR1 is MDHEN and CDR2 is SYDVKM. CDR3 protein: CASSPRDTLFTF. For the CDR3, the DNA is TGTGCCAGCAGTCCCCGGGACACCTTATTCACCTTC.

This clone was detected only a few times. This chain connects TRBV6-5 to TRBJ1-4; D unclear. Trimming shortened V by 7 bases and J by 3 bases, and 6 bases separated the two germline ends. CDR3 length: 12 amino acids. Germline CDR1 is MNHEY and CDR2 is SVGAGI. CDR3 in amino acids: CASNLANEKLFF. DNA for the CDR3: TGTGCCAGCAACCTAGCTAATGAAAAACTGTTTTTT.

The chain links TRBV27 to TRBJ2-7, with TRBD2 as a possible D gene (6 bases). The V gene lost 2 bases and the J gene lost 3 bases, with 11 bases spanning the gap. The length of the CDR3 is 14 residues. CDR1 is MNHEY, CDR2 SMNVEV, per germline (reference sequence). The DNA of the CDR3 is TGTGCCAGCAGTTTAAAAGGGAGGATCTACGAGCAGTACTTC. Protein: CASSLKGRIYEQYF.

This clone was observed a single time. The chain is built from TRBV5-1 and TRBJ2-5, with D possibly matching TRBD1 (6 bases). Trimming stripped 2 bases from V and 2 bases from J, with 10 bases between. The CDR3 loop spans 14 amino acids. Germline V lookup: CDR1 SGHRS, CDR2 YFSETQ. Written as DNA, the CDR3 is TGCGCCAGCAGCTTTGGGACAAAACAAGAGACCCAGTACTTC. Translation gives CASSFGTKQETQYF. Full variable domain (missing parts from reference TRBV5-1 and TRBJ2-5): KAGVTQTPRYLIKTRGQQVTLSCSPISGHRSVSWYQQTPGQGLQFLFEYFSETQRNKGNFPGRFSGRQFSNSRSEMNVSTLELGDSALYLCASSFGTKQETQYFGPGTRLLVL.

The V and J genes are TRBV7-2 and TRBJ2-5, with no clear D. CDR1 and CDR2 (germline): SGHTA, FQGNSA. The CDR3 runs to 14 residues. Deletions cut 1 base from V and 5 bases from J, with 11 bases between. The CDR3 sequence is CASSLEPSGETQYF. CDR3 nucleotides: TGTGCCAGCAGCTTAGAGCCCTCCGGGGAGACCCAGTACTTC.

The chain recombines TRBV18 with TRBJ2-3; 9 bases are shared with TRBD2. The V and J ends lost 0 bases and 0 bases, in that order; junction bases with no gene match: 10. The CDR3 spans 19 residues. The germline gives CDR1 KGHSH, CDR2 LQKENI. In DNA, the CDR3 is TGTGCCAGCTCACCACCATCGCGGGCTAGCGGGATAAGCACAGATACGCAGTATTTT. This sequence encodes CASSPPSRASGISTDTQYF.

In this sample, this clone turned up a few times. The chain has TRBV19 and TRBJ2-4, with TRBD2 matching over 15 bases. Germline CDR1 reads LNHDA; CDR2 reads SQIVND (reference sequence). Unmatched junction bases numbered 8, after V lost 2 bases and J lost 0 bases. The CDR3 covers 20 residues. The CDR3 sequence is CASSIRGWTSGREAKNIQYF. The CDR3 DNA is TGTGCCAGTAGTATAAGAGGCTGGACTAGCGGGAGGGAAGCCAAAAACATTCAGTACTTC.

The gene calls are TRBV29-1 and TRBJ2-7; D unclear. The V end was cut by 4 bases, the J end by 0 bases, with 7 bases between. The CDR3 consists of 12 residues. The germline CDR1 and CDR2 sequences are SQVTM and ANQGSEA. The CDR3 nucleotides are TGCAGCGTTGGGGCAGCCTCCTACGAGCAGTACTTC. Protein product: CSVGAASYEQYF.

The CDR3 nucleotides read TGTGCCAGCAGCCTAGGCCCGTCGGGGACACTAAATTCACCCCTCCACTTT. Its protein product is CASSLGPSGTLNSPLHF. The chain carries TRBV3-1 (or the pseudogene TRBV3-2) and TRBJ1-6; TRBD1 might be the D (6 bases). The V gene's germline CDR1 is LGHDT and CDR2 YNNKEL (reference sequence). V was trimmed by 4 bases and J by 7 bases, leaving 20 bases between them. This CDR3 is built from 17 residues.

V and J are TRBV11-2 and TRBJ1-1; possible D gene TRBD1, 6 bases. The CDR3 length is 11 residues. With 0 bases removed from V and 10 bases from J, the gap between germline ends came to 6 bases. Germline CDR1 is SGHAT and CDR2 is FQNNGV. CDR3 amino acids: CASSLDRGAFF. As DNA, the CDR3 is TGTGCCAGCAGCTTAGACAGGGGAGCTTTCTTT.

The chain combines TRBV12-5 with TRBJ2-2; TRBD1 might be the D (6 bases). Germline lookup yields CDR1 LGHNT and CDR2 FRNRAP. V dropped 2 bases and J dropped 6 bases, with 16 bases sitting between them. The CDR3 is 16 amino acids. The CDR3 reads CASGLPVPPGAGELFF. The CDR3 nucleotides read TGTGCTAGTGGTTTGCCGGTACCTCCAGGGGCCGGGGAGCTGTTTTTT.

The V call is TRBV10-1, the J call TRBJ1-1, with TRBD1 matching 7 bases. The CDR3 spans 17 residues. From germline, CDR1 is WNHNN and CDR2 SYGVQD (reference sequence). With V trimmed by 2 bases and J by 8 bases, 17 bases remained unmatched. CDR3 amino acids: CASSEGVGGQKQGEAFF. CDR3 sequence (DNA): TGCGCCAGCAGTGAGGGGGTTGGTGGGCAAAAACAGGGGGAAGCTTTCTTT.

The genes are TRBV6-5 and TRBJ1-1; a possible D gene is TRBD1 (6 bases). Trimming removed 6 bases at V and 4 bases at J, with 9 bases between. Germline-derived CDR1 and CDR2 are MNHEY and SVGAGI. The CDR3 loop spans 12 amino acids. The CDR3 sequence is CASRRGTTEAFF. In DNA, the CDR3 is TGTGCCAGCAGAAGGGGGACCACTGAAGCTTTCTTT.

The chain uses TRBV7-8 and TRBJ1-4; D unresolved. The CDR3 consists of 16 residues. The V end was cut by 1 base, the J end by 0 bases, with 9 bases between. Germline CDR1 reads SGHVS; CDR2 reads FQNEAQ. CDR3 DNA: TGTGCCAGCAGCTTAGAACTGCGGGCAACTAATGAAAAACTGTTTTTT. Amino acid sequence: CASSLELRATNEKLFF.

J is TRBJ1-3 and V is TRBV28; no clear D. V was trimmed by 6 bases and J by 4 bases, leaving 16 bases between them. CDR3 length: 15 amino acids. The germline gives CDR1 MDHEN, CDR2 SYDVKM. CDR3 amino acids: CASRVPGSSGNTIYF. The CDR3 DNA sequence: TGTGCCAGCAGAGTCCCCGGGTCGTCCGGAAACACCATATATTTT.

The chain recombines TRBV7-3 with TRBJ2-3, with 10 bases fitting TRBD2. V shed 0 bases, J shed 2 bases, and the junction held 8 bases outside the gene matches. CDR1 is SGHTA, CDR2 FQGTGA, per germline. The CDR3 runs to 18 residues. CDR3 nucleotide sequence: TGTGCCAGCAGCTTAACCCGCACCAGCGGGAGGGCCACAGATACGCAGTATTTT. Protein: CASSLTRTSGRATDTQYF.

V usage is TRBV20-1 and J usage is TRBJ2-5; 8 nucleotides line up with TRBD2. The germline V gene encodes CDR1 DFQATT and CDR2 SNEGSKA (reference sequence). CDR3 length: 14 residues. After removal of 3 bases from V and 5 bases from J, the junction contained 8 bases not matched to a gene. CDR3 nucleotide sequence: TGCAGTGCTAGTCTAACCACGGGGGGGGAGACCCAGTACTTC. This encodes CSASLTTGGETQYF.

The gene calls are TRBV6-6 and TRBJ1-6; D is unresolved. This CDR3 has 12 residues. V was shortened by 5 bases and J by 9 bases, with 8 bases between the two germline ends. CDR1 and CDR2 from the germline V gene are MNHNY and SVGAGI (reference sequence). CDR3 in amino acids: CASSPLSSPLHF. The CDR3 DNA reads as TGTGCCAGCAGTCCTCTAAGTTCACCCCTCCACTTT.

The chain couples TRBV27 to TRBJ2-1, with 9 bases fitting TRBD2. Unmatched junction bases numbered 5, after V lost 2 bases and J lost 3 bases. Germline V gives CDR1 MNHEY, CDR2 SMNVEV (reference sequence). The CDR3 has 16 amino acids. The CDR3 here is CASSLDRTSDYNEQFF. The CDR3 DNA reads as TGTGCCAGCAGTTTAGACAGGACTAGCGACTACAATGAGCAGTTCTTC.

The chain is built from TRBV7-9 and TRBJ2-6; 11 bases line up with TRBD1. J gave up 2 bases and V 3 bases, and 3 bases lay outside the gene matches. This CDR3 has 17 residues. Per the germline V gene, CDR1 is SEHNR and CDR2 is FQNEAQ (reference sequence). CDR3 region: CASSLDRGRTGANVLTF. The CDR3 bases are TGTGCCAGCAGCTTGGACAGGGGGCGCACTGGGGCCAACGTCCTGACTTTC.

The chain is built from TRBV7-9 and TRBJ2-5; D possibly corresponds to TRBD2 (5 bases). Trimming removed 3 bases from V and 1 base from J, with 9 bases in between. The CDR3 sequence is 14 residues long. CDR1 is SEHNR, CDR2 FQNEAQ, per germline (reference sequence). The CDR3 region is CASSFYRGQETQYF. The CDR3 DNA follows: TGTGCCAGCAGCTTCTACCGGGGCCAAGAGACCCAGTACTTC.

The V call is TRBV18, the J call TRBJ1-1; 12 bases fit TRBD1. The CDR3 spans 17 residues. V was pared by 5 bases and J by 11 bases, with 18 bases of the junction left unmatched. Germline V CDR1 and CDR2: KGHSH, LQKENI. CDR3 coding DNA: TGTGCCAGCTCATCAACCGGGACAGGGGGCGCCGGTGTTTTGGCTTTCTTT. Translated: CASSSTGTGGAGVLAFF. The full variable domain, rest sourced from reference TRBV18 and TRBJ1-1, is NAGVMQNPRHLVRRRGQEARLRCSPMKGHSHVYWYRQLPEEGLKFMVYLQKENIIDESGMPKERFSAEFPKEGPSILRIQQVVRGDSAAYFCASSSTGTGGAGVLAFFGQGTRLTVV.